These 15 T cell receptor beta chains were sequenced from one sample in a study of beta chain features in type 1 diabetes. General study results and limits: Type 1 diabetes patients had TCRB CDR3s that were shorter (moderately but significantly so) in all four CD4+ subsets.

Every bit of the isolated RNA underwent reverse transcription, so sequencing read expressed TCRB transcripts. TCRdb keeps only in-frame clones here, not all; method: immunoSEQ multiplex PCR. This sample carries more than 250,000 clones, around 24% of them seen once, and the ten largest clones take roughly 0.011%. These receptors have no identified antigens. Material: naive CD4+ T cells from blood. Receptors originate from a young woman with type 1 diabetes.

The V and J genes are TRBV30 and TRBJ2-7; 9 nucleotides align to TRBD2. Germline V CDR1 and CDR2: GTSNPN, SVGIG (reference sequence). The CDR3 contains 13 residues. The DNA of the CDR3 is TGTGCGAGCCGGCTAGCGGGACTATACGAGCAGTACTTC. This encodes CASRLAGLYEQYF.

This chain links TRBV7-9 with TRBJ1-1; unclear D gene. The CDR3 has 13 residues. Germline values: CDR1 SEHNR, CDR2 FQNEAQ (reference sequence). V lost 0 bases to trimming and J lost 4 bases, with 6 bases between them. CDR3 sequence reads: CASSLARGTEAFF. CDR3 DNA: TGTGCCAGCAGCTTAGCGAGAGGCACTGAAGCTTTCTTT.

The rearrangement links TRBV27 to TRBJ2-1, with 9 bases aligning to TRBD1. The CDR3 is 13 amino acids. Germline V gene data show CDR1 as MNHEY and CDR2 as SMNVEV (reference sequence). V lost 6 bases and J lost 7; bases outside the gene matches: 4. This CDR3 reads CASRGTGRNEQFF. The CDR3 bases are TGTGCCAGCAGGGGGACAGGGAGGAATGAGCAGTTCTTC.

This clone was seen more than once but under ten times. The CDR3 reads CASSLAPTGGIQYF. CDR3 nucleotides: TGTGCCAGCAGCTTGGCGCCGACAGGGGGCATTCAGTACTTC. The V and J genes are TRBV7-6 and TRBJ2-4, with TRBD1 matching over 9 bases. This CDR3 comprises 14 residues. CDR1 and CDR2 (germline): SGHVS, FNYEAQ. Trimming took 3 bases from V and 9 from J; bases not matched to a gene: 6.

A few counts support this clone. The chain links TRBV30 to TRBJ1-3, with D unclear. Trimming took off 5 bases at V and 0 bases at J, with 5 bases between the two ends. The CDR3 contains 12 residues. Germline V gene sequence: CDR1 GTSNPN, CDR2 SVGIG (reference sequence). The CDR3 region is CAWDTSGNTIYF. In nucleotides, the CDR3 is TGTGCCTGGGACACCTCTGGAAACACCATATATTTT.

This clone was detected only a few times. The chain employs TRBV5-1 and TRBJ2-7, with TRBD2 identical over 9 bases. The CDR3 has 14 residues. Germline lookup yields CDR1 SGHRS and CDR2 YFSETQ. Trimming took 4 bases from V and 3 from J; bases not matched to a gene: 5. The CDR3, as DNA: TGCGCCAGCAGCCCGGCGGGAGGGCACTACGAGCAGTACTTC. Translated: CASSPAGGHYEQYF. Full variable domain (outside the CDR3, taken from reference TRBV5-1 and TRBJ2-7): KAGVTQTPRYLIKTRGQQVTLSCSPISGHRSVSWYQQTPGQGLQFLFEYFSETQRNKGNFPGRFSGRQFSNSRSEMNVSTLELGDSALYLCASSPAGGHYEQYFGPGTRLTVT.

The chain joins TRBV4-2 to TRBJ2-7; D is perhaps TRBD2 (6 bases). The CDR3 length is 15 residues. V lost 0 bases to trimming and J lost 3 bases, with 12 bases between them. CDR1 LGHNA and CDR2 YNFKEQ come from the germline V gene. The CDR3 nucleotides read TGTGCCAGCAGCCAAGAGGGGCTAGCGAACTACGAGCAGTACTTC. Amino acids: CASSQEGLANYEQYF.

The V and J genes are TRBV23-1 and TRBJ2-7; D is ambiguous. TRBV23-1 is flagged as an ORF with uncertain function. The CDR3 runs 16 residues. Trimming took off 2 bases at V and 4 bases at J, with 18 bases between the two ends. CDR3 region: CASSQPIFTLSYEQYF. The CDR3, as DNA: TGCGCCAGCAGTCAACCTATATTTACCCTTTCGTACGAGCAGTACTTC.

This clone was seen more than once but under ten times. The chain has TRBV30 and TRBJ2-7; unclear D gene. CDR1 and CDR2 from the germline V gene are GTSNPN and SVGIG (reference sequence). The CDR3 is made up of 11 amino acids. V was trimmed by 7 bases and J by 6 bases, leaving 13 bases between them. The CDR3 sequence: CAYAQIREQYF. CDR3 coding DNA: TGTGCCTACGCACAGATCCGCGAGCAGTACTTC. Combining the CDR3 with reference TRBV30 and TRBJ2-7 gives the whole variable domain SQTIHQWPATLVQPVGSPLSLECTVEGTSNPNLYWYRQAAGRGLQLLFYSVGIGQISSEVPQNLSASRPQDRQFILSSKKLLLSDSGFYLCAYAQIREQYFGPGTRLTVT.

Points on this clone: In the same sample, other DNA sequences code for this CDR3. The chain has TRBV29-1 and TRBJ1-1, with a weak D call TRBD1 (6 bases). Germline V lookup: CDR1 SQVTM, CDR2 ANQGSEA. Trimming pared 4 bases from V and 0 bases from J, leaving 9 bases between. The CDR3 contains 13 residues. DNA of the CDR3: TGCAGCGTTGCCAGGGGAGTGAACACTGAAGCTTTCTTT. The encoded protein is CSVARGVNTEAFF.

The gene calls are TRBV6-5 and TRBJ2-7; 12 bases map to TRBD2. Per the germline V gene, CDR1 is MNHEY and CDR2 is SVGAGI. V shed 2 bases, J shed 4 bases, and the junction held 6 bases outside the gene matches. This CDR3 comprises 16 residues. CDR3 loop: CASSYGTGLAGYEQYF. The CDR3 DNA reads as TGTGCCAGCAGTTACGGGACGGGACTAGCGGGTTACGAGCAGTACTTC.

The rearrangement joins TRBV28 to TRBJ2-7, with TRBD2 matching 11 bases. Germline values: CDR1 MDHEN, CDR2 SYDVKM. This CDR3 has 15 amino acids. The V segment lost 6 bases and the J segment 3 bases; nucleotides outside the gene matches: 7. This CDR3 is CASSPGTSGYYEQYF. For the CDR3, the DNA is TGTGCCAGCAGCCCGGGGACTAGCGGCTACTACGAGCAGTACTTC.

This clone was detected only a few times. The V gene is TRBV18, the J gene TRBJ1-5, with 7 bases that match TRBD1. Germline trimming cut 5 bases from V and 7 bases from J; bases unmatched to any gene: 14. This CDR3 has 16 residues. Germline-derived CDR1 and CDR2 are KGHSH and LQKENI. The CDR3 loop is CASSSTGDRISQPQHF. CDR3 nucleotides: TGTGCCAGCTCATCCACAGGGGACCGCATCAGCCAGCCCCAGCATTTT.

The chain joins TRBV30 to TRBJ2-7; TRBD1 agrees at 7 bases. J was trimmed by 0 bases and V by 7 bases; bases with no gene match: 3. Germline CDR1 and CDR2: GTSNPN and SVGIG (reference sequence). The CDR3 totals 12 residues. CDR3 nucleotide sequence: TGTGCCTCAGCAGGGGGCTCCTACGAGCAGTACTTC. It codes for CASAGGSYEQYF. The full variable domain, rest sourced from reference TRBV30 and TRBJ2-7, is SQTIHQWPATLVQPVGSPLSLECTVEGTSNPNLYWYRQAAGRGLQLLFYSVGIGQISSEVPQNLSASRPQDRQFILSSKKLLLSDSGFYLCASAGGSYEQYFGPGTRLTVT.

This clone was counted between two and nine times. This chain links TRBV28 with TRBJ2-7; D is undetermined. Germline CDR1 MDHEN, CDR2 SYDVKM. The V and J ends lost 4 bases and 3 bases respectively, with 10 bases between them. The CDR3 has 13 residues. For the CDR3, the DNA is TGTGCCAGCAGTTCCCCGGTCCTCTACGAGCAGTACTTC. Translation gives CASSSPVLYEQYF.